This T cell receptor (beta chain) was recorded in a study of OX40 agonist ivuxolimab in advanced cancers. The study in broad terms: Ivuxolimab was an agonistic, fully human IgG2 monoclonal antibody directed against OX40 (CD134), a costimulatory receptor. Intravenous ivuxolimab was administered to patients every 2 weeks at six dose levels: 0.01, 0.1, 0.3, 1.5, 3 and 10 mg/kg. Among the approximately 54 dose-escalation patients, some 19 had hepatocellular carcinoma, 15 melanoma, 9 renal cell carcinoma and 9 head and neck cancer. In the dose-escalation cohort, 65% to 90% of patients were male, and the mean age was approximately 60 years, with a range of about 20 to 90. Prior anti-PD-1, anti-PD-L1 or anti-CTLA-4 therapy was permitted, and approximately 40% of dose-escalation patients had received checkpoint inhibitors. Partial responses occurred in three dose-escalation patients, of whom one had hepatocellular carcinoma and two had cutaneous melanoma. Peripheral TCRbeta sequencing was intended to test whether TCR sequence diversity was altered and clonal T-cell expansion was caused by ivuxolimab. The paper describes the monotherapy dose-escalation part (N of about 52 patients) of the phase I trial of ivuxolimab. Broader findings and caveats from the paper: At doses from 0.1 to 3.0 mg/kg, clonal expansion was seen in both CD4+ and CD8+ blood T cells between baseline and week 6. Low levels of normalized T-cell clonal expansion were also seen in some patients who did not respond. After ivuxolimab, CD8+ T cells had more expanded clones than CD4+ T cells on average. In partial responders in the 0.1-3.0 mg/kg groups, normalized peripheral clonal expansion was found to be among the lowest, especially among CD8+ T cells. Antigen specificity was not determined for the clonally expanded peripheral T cells.

The trial excluded patients who had a history of autoimmune disease or who were on systemic immunosuppression. In every dose cohort, peripheral blood was drawn for TCR sequencing at baseline, cycle 4 day 1, and cycle 7 day 1. The samples were taken from a phase I, first-in-human, multicenter, open-label dose-escalation trial of ivuxolimab. Adults with locally advanced or metastatic melanoma, renal cell carcinoma, hepatocellular carcinoma or head and neck squamous cell carcinoma were enrolled in the trial. Before TCR sequencing, CD4+ T cells and CD8+ T cells from peripheral blood were sorted into separate populations. On this clone itself: This clone's antigen is unknown. No base quality values were provided; no much bigger clone lies one nucleotide off.

V is cut by 3 bases and J by 0 bases, and the space between the germline ends is 15 bases. Including the terminal cysteine and phenylalanine, the CDR3 comprises 17 residues. The sequence is cut down to CDR3 DNA, 51 bases in frame from base 1. Looking up the germline V gene yields CDR1 KGHSH and CDR2 LQKENI. Genomic DNA was extracted from sorted cells for sequencing of the TCRbeta CDR3 region. TCRbeta CDR3 regions were sequenced using the immunoSEQ Assay. In TCRdb, the immuneACCESS table is reduced to in-frame sequences with V and J assigned. These tables do not hold every clone; where another copy was compared, an unresolved V gene accounts for under half, and the others remain unexplained. In all, the sample holds some 59,000 clones, and 90% of those were seen once. The ten largest make up about 5% of the sample.

The origin of this receptor is an adult with an advanced solid tumor such as melanoma, head and neck, liver or kidney cancer. The sequenced sample was CD4+ or CD8+ T cells sorted from blood, obtained in a trial of the OX40 agonist ivuxolimab. The V gene is TRBV18 and the J gene is TRBJ1-3, with no reliable assignment of the D segment. The CDR3 loop reads CASSPAPETFSGNTIYF. The DNA sequence is TGTGCCAGCTCACCGGCGCCAGAAACCTTCTCTGGAAACACCATATATTTT. With the portions outside the CDR3 filled from the reference TRBV18 and TRBJ1-3 genes, the complete variable region becomes NAGVMQNPRHLVRRRGQEARLRCSPMKGHSHVYWYRQLPEEGLKFMVYLQKENIIDESGMPKERFSAEFPKEGPSILRIQQVVRGDSAAYFCASSPAPETFSGNTIYFGEGSWLTVV.